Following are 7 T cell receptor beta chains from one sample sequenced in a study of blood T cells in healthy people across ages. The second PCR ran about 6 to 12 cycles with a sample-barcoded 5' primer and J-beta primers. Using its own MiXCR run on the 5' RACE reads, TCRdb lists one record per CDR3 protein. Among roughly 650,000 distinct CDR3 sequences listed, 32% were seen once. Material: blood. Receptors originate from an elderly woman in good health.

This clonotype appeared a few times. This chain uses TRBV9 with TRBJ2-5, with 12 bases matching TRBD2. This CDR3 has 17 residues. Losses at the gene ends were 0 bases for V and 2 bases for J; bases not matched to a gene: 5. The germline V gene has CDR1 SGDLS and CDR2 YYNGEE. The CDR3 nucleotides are TGTGCCAGCAGCGTAGGTACTAGCGGGGGGCGTCAAGAGACCCAGTACTTC. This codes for CASSVGTSGGRQETQYF. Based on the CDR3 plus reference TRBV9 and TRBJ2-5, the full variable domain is DSGVTQTPKHLITATGQRVTLRCSPRSGDLSVYWYQQSLDQGLQFLIQYYNGEERAKGNILERFSAQQFPDLHSELNLSSLELGDSALYFCASSVGTSGGRQETQYFGPGTRLLVL.

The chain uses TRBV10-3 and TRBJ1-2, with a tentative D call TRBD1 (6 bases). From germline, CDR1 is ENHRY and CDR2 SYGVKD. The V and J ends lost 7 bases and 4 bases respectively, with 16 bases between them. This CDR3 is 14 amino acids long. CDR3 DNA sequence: TGTGCCATCAACCTAGAGGGGGGTCGCTATGGCTACACCTTC. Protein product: CAINLEGGRYGYTF.

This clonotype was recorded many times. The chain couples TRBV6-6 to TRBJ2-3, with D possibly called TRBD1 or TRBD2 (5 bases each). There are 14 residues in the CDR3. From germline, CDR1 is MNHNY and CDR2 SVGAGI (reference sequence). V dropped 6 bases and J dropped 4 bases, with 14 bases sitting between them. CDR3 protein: CASRGPTRADTQYF. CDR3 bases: TGTGCCAGCAGGGGACCCACGAGGGCAGATACGCAGTATTTT.

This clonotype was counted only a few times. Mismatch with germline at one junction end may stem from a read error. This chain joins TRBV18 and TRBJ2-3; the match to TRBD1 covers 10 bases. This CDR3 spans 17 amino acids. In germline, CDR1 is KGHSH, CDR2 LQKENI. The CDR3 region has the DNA TGTGCCAGCTCACCGACCGGACAGGGGGATAGGGCAGATGCGCAGTATTTT. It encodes CASSPTGQGDRADAQYF.

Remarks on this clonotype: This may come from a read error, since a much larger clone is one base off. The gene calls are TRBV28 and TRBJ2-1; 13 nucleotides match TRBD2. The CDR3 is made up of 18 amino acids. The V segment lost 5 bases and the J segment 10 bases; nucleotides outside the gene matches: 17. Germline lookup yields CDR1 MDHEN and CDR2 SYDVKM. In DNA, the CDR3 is TGTGCCAGCAGTACTCCTTTGGGACTAGCGGGGAACTCCTACGAGCAGTTCTTC. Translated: CASSTPLGLAGNSYEQFF.

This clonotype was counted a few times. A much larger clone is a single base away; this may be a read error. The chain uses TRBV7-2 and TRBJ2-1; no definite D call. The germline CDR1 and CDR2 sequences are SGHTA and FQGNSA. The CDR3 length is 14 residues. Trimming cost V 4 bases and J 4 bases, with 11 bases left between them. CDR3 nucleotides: TGTGCCAGCAGCTGCGTGGGTGGTTACAATGAGCAGTTCTTC. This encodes CASSCVGGYNEQFF.

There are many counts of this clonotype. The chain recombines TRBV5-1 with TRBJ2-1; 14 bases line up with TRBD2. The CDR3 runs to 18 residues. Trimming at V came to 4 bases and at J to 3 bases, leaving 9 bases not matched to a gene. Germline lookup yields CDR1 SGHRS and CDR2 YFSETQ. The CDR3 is CASSTGLAGAPDYNEQFF. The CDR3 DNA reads TGCGCCAGCAGCACGGGACTAGCGGGGGCCCCCGACTACAATGAGCAGTTCTTC.